This T cell receptor beta chain appears in the sequencing data of a study of control samples from healthy donors and cancer patients. Generated by immunoSEQ multiplex PCR, the TCRdb table keeps only in-frame clones and is missing some. The sample has just under 75,000 clones; roughly 84% are singletons. CDR3 length: 22 residues. V was clipped by 1 base and J by 2 bases; unmatched bases: 17. In germline, CDR1 is LGHNA, CDR2 YNFKEQ. This clonotype was obtained from a woman between 50 and 59 years old in good health. Sequences were obtained from blood. The J gene is TRBJ2-3, the V gene TRBV4-2; 14 bases are a match to TRBD2. CDR3 loop: CASSQVRTPGLAGVSDTDTQYF. The CDR3 nucleotides read TGTGCCAGCAGCCAAGTGCGCACTCCGGGACTAGCGGGAGTTTCCGACACAGATACGCAGTATTTT.